The 23 T cell receptor beta chains below were found in one sample sequenced in a study of CD8 T cells in Susac syndrome. The RNA input was roughly 0.45 to 1 ug, and it was reverse transcribed with random hexamers. TCRdb re-derived calls from the immunoSEQ multiplex PCR reads in MiXCR, one entry per CDR3 protein. The repertoire has about 180,000 distinct CDR3 sequences, 90% to 96% of them found once; the top ten carry about 0.12%. The sequenced sample was CD4+ T cells from PBMCs. Source of these receptors: a human donor with Susac syndrome.

This rearrangement joins TRBV4-3 to TRBJ1-5; D gene ambiguous. The germline V and J ends were trimmed by 4 bases and 2 bases, with 12 bases remaining between them. Germline V gene data show CDR1 as LGHNA and CDR2 as YSLEER. The length of the CDR3 is 15 residues. The CDR3 DNA reads as TGCGCCAGCAGCCCCGAGGGAGGGCGCAATCAGCCCCAGCATTTT. Amino acids: CASSPEGGRNQPQHF.

This clonotype showed up just once. The chain has TRBV5-1 and TRBJ1-2; TRBD1 matches at 7 bases. J lost 8 bases, V lost 6 bases, and 10 bases had no gene match. Germline lookup yields CDR1 SGHRS and CDR2 YFSETQ. The CDR3 has 13 amino acids. The chain's CDR3 is CASTPRGTDGYTF. CDR3 DNA sequence: TGCGCCAGCACTCCAAGGGGGACAGACGGCTACACCTTC. Looking up the rest from reference TRBV5-1 and TRBJ1-2 gives the full variable domain: KAGVTQTPRYLIKTRGQQVTLSCSPISGHRSVSWYQQTPGQGLQFLFEYFSETQRNKGNFPGRFSGRQFSNSRSEMNVSTLELGDSALYLCASTPRGTDGYTFGSGTRLTVV.

The genes are TRBV30 and TRBJ2-5, with D possibly TRBD1 on 5 matching bases. Germline CDR1 reads GTSNPN; CDR2 reads SVGIG (reference sequence). Trimming pared 0 bases from V and 2 bases from J, leaving 7 bases between. The CDR3 is 13 residues long. The CDR3 loop reads CAWSVRQQETQYF. In DNA, the CDR3 is TGTGCCTGGAGTGTACGACAGCAAGAGACCCAGTACTTC.

V is TRBV19 and J is TRBJ1-5; perhaps TRBD1 as D (6 bases). In germline, CDR1 is LNHDA, CDR2 SQIVND (reference sequence). Trimming removed 1 base from V and 1 base from J, with 8 bases in between. This CDR3 comprises 15 residues. The CDR3 DNA is TGTGCCAGTAGTATAGGGGGGGCGAGCAATCAGCCCCAGCATTTT. Its translation: CASSIGGASNQPQHF. Supplemented by reference TRBV19 and TRBJ1-5, the full variable domain reads DGGITQSPKYLFRKEGQNVTLSCEQNLNHDAMYWYRQDPGQGLRLIYYSQIVNDFQKGDIAEGYSVSREKKESFPLTVTSAQKNPTAFYLCASSIGGASNQPQHFGDGTRLSIL.

The rearrangement uses TRBV18 and TRBJ1-4, with D possibly TRBD1 on 5 matching bases. The CDR3 is 14 residues long. With 3 bases removed from V and 3 bases from J, the gap between germline ends came to 8 bases. CDR1 and CDR2 (germline): KGHSH, LQKENI. The CDR3 coding sequence is TGTGCCAGCTCACCCTGGGACGCTAATGAAAAACTGTTTTTT. It encodes CASSPWDANEKLFF.

The chain couples TRBV6-5 to TRBJ2-6, with D possibly matching TRBD2 (5 bases). The CDR3 length is 16 residues. With 2 bases removed from V and 4 bases from J, the gap between germline ends came to 12 bases. In germline, CDR1 is MNHEY, CDR2 SVGAGI. CDR3 amino acids: CASSYSGPGGANVLTF. The CDR3 DNA is TGTGCCAGCAGTTACAGTGGACCGGGGGGGGCCAACGTCCTGACTTTC.

The rearrangement joins TRBV4-2 to TRBJ2-1; no firm D call. The CDR3 runs to 12 residues. V lost 2 bases and J 5 bases, leaving 4 bases between the germline ends. CDR1 LGHNA and CDR2 YNFKEQ come from the germline V gene. In nucleotides, the CDR3 is TGTGCCAGCAGCCAAACCCACAATGAGCAGTTCTTC. Translation gives CASSQTHNEQFF.

About this clonotype: Sequence at one end of the junction differs from germline and may be a read error. This sequence joins TRBV29-1 and TRBJ2-7, with 9 bases lining up with TRBD2. Germline V CDR1 and CDR2: SQVTM, ANQGSEA. CDR3 size: 13 residues. The CDR3, as DNA: TGCTGCGTTAGTGGCGGGAGGGACTACGAGCAGTACTTC. This encodes CCVSGGRDYEQYF.

The sample holds one count of this clonotype. This chain connects TRBV24-1 to TRBJ2-2; the D is unclear. Germline loops: CDR1 KGHDR, CDR2 SFDVKD. The CDR3 totals 12 residues. V was clipped by 3 bases and J by 6 bases, with 4 bases between them. The CDR3 sequence is CATSDRPGELFF. CDR3 sequence (DNA): TGTGCCACCAGTGATCGGCCCGGGGAGCTGTTTTTT.

The chain has TRBV4-1 and TRBJ2-5; a weak D match, TRBD2 (5 bases). V lost 2 bases and J 5 bases, leaving 12 bases between the germline ends. Germline-derived CDR1 and CDR2 are MGHRA and YSYEKL. The CDR3 consists of 14 residues. The CDR3 reads CASSQFTSRETQYF. DNA for the CDR3: TGCGCCAGCAGCCAATTTACTAGTAGGGAGACCCAGTACTTC.

This chain links TRBV6-2 or TRBV6-3 with TRBJ2-5, with D perhaps matching TRBD2 (5 bases). The CDR3 runs 16 residues. Deletions cut 2 bases from V and 0 bases from J, with 13 bases between. The V gene's germline CDR1 is MNHEY and CDR2 SVGEGT. The CDR3 spells CASSYPIGVHQETQYF. As DNA, the CDR3 is TGTGCCAGCAGTTACCCCATCGGGGTGCACCAAGAGACCCAGTACTTC.

This clonotype was recorded once. This chain connects TRBV14 to TRBJ2-6; D call uncertain. The CDR3 covers 14 residues. V was trimmed by 1 base and J by 4 bases, leaving 5 bases between them. CDR1 is SGHDN, CDR2 FVKESK, per germline. This CDR3 reads CASSQANGANVLTF. The DNA for the CDR3 is TGTGCCAGCAGCCAAGCAAACGGGGCCAACGTCCTGACTTTC.

In nucleotides, the CDR3 is TGCAGTGCTAGAGAAGGTGCGGGAGTGGTGGAGACCCAGTACTTC. It codes for CSAREGAGVVETQYF. V usage is TRBV20-1 and J usage is TRBJ2-5, with 7 nucleotides matching TRBD2. V shed 0 bases and J 5 bases; nucleotides not matched to a gene: 9. The CDR3 consists of 15 residues. CDR1 is DFQATT, CDR2 SNEGSKA, per germline (reference sequence).

The genes are TRBV6-2 or TRBV6-3 and TRBJ1-5; D remains unclear. V lost 5 bases and J lost 3, with 11 bases in between. Germline values: CDR1 MNHEY, CDR2 SVGEGT. This CDR3 is 14 amino acids long. CDR3 sequence (DNA): TGTGCCAGCAGTAAAAACCCGACCAATCAGCCCCAGCATTTT. This encodes CASSKNPTNQPQHF.

This chain connects TRBV2 to TRBJ1-4; 7 positions agree with TRBD1. Germline V gene data show CDR1 as SNHLY and CDR2 as FYNNEI. V gave up 9 bases and J gave up 8 bases; unmatched junction bases: 9. The length of the CDR3 is 13 residues. CDR3 bases: TGTGCCAGAGGGGACAGCGTTGAGGAAAAACTGTTTTTT. Translated, it gives CARGDSVEEKLFF.

This chain links TRBV25-1 with TRBJ1-4; 9 nucleotides line up with TRBD1. The V segment lost 4 bases and the J segment 7 bases; nucleotides outside the gene matches: 4. Germline values: CDR1 MGHDK, CDR2 SYGVNS. The CDR3 is 14 residues long. CDR3 amino acids: CASSAGQGTEKLFF. As DNA, the CDR3 is TGTGCCAGCAGTGCGGGACAGGGAACTGAAAAACTGTTTTTT.

The CDR3, as DNA: TGCAGCGTTGTGCATGGCAGAGGGAATGAGCAGTTCTTC. This encodes CSVVHGRGNEQFF. This sequence joins TRBV29-1 and TRBJ2-1; tentatively, D is TRBD2 (5 bases). This CDR3 has 13 residues. Germline V CDR1 and CDR2: SQVTM, ANQGSEA. V was pared by 4 bases and J by 7 bases, with 14 bases between.

The CDR3: CASSFSSGTDTGELFF. The CDR3 nucleotides are TGTGCCAGCAGCTTCTCATCCGGGACCGACACCGGGGAGCTGTTTTTT. The chain uses TRBV7-2 and TRBJ2-2; D is possibly TRBD1 or TRBD2 (5 bases each). CDR1 and CDR2 (germline): SGHTA, FQGNSA. Trimming stripped 3 bases from V and 3 bases from J, with 14 bases between. The CDR3 covers 16 residues.

V is TRBV3-1 and J is TRBJ1-5; D is undetermined. There are 14 residues in the CDR3. V shed 1 base and J shed 2 bases, with 6 bases lying between them. Germline V gene lookup returns CDR1 LGHDT and CDR2 YNNKEL (reference sequence). The CDR3 sequence: CASSQGQGNQPQHF. The DNA of the CDR3 is TGTGCCAGCAGCCAAGGGCAGGGCAATCAGCCCCAGCATTTT.

The chain has TRBV30 and TRBJ2-3, with D unclear. Germline V gene sequence: CDR1 GTSNPN, CDR2 SVGIG (reference sequence). The V end lost 4 bases, the J end lost 4 bases, and 9 bases lay between the germline ends. The CDR3 loop spans 12 amino acids. CDR3 residues: CAWKMGPDTQYF. The CDR3 DNA reads TGTGCCTGGAAGATGGGTCCAGATACGCAGTATTTT.

The chain is built from TRBV6-6 and TRBJ2-1; the D is unclear. V was clipped by 0 bases and J by 2 bases, with 8 bases between them. The CDR3 consists of 15 residues. The germline CDR1 and CDR2 sequences are MNHNY and SVGAGI (reference sequence). CDR3 in amino acids: CASSYSDPPYNEQFF. Written as DNA, the CDR3 is TGTGCCAGCAGTTACTCGGACCCCCCCTACAATGAGCAGTTCTTC.

The chain uses TRBV29-1 and TRBJ2-1; D is possibly TRBD1 or TRBD2 (6 bases each). The length of the CDR3 is 14 residues. Trimming took off 4 bases at V and 4 bases at J, with 14 bases between the two ends. Germline assignment: CDR1 SQVTM and CDR2 ANQGSEA. CDR3 sequence (DNA): TGCAGCGTTGCCGGGGGCAGGCGATACAATGAGCAGTTCTTC. Protein: CSVAGGRRYNEQFF.

This chain uses TRBV29-1 with TRBJ1-2, with D unclear. V was pared by 4 bases and J by 3 bases, with 6 bases between. This CDR3 is built from 11 residues. Per the germline V gene, CDR1 is SQVTM and CDR2 is ANQGSEA. The DNA for the CDR3 is TGCAGCGTTGCGGGTGACTATGGCTACACCTTC. Translated, it gives CSVAGDYGYTF.